The 24 T cell receptor beta chains listed next were all sequenced from one sample in a study of cytomegalovirus exposure and HLA in healthy donors. The assay was immunoSEQ multiplex PCR, and TCRdb's table has in-frame clones only and misses some. Of 140,000 to 150,000 clones listed, approximately 93% are singletons. The sequenced material came from PBMCs. These receptors all stem from a man aged 18-30 years in good health and CMV-seronegative.

This chain uses TRBV5-4 with TRBJ2-1; D perhaps matches TRBD2 (5 bases). V was trimmed by 2 bases and J by 7 bases, leaving 10 bases between them. The CDR3 has 13 amino acids. The V gene's germline CDR1 is SGHNT and CDR2 YYREEE (reference sequence). CDR3 sequence reads: CASSFPLANEQFF. CDR3 sequence (DNA): TGTGCCAGCAGCTTTCCGTTAGCGAATGAGCAGTTCTTC.

V and J are TRBV10-2 and TRBJ1-1, with D unresolved. The ends were cut back, 4 bases at V and 1 base at J, with 10 bases in the middle. The length of the CDR3 is 14 residues. CDR1 and CDR2 (germline): WSHSY, SAAADI. CDR3 DNA sequence: TGCGCCAGCAGTGCGAGGGCCAGGAACACTGAAGCTTTCTTT. It codes for CASSARARNTEAFF.

The CDR3 sequence is CASSRRAFTEAFF. Here the CDR3 DNA reads TGTGCCAGCAGCAGGAGGGCGTTCACTGAAGCTTTCTTT. This sequence joins TRBV21-1 and TRBJ1-1. TRBV21-1 is reported as a pseudogene. CDR3 length: 13 residues.

This clone was recorded once. This chain joins TRBV9 and TRBJ2-2, with a possible D match to TRBD1 (5 bases). Germline CDR1 is SGDLS and CDR2 is YYNGEE. This CDR3 comprises 12 residues. V was pared by 5 bases and J by 4 bases, with 6 bases between. CDR3 bases: TGTGCCAGCAGGGGGCGCACCGGGGAGCTGTTTTTT. Translating it yields CASRGRTGELFF.

The chain combines TRBV7-9 with TRBJ1-6; D uncertain. Trimming stripped 6 bases from V and 10 bases from J, with 13 bases between. The CDR3 runs 13 residues. Germline CDR1 SEHNR, CDR2 FQNEAQ (reference sequence). CDR3 nucleotides: TGTGCCAGCAGTCCGGGAATGGAGTCACCCCTCCACTTT. As protein: CASSPGMESPLHF.

This rearrangement joins TRBV6-5 to TRBJ2-3, with a weak D call TRBD1 (6 bases). CDR1 MNHEY and CDR2 SVGAGI come from the germline V gene. Trimming removed 2 bases from V and 4 bases from J, with 13 bases in between. CDR3 length equals 15 residues. CDR3 loop: CASSYRDTEPDTQYF. The CDR3, as DNA: TGTGCCAGCAGTTACAGGGACACCGAACCAGATACGCAGTATTTT.

The chain uses TRBV30 and TRBJ1-2, with 8 bases lining up with TRBD1. The V gene's germline CDR1 is GTSNPN and CDR2 SVGIG (reference sequence). V dropped 2 bases and J dropped 4; count of bases not matched to a gene: 3. CDR3 length: 13 residues. DNA of the CDR3: TGTGCCTGGAGTCGGGACAGGCCCTATGGCTACACCTTC. Amino acids: CAWSRDRPYGYTF. Together with reference TRBV30 and TRBJ1-2, the CDR3 gives the full variable domain: SQTIHQWPATLVQPVGSPLSLECTVEGTSNPNLYWYRQAAGRGLQLLFYSVGIGQISSEVPQNLSASRPQDRQFILSSKKLLLSDSGFYLCAWSRDRPYGYTFGSGTRLTVV.

The chain links TRBV5-1 to TRBJ2-3, with 12 bases matching TRBD2. The V gene end was trimmed by 2 bases and the J gene end by 2 bases; junction bases not matched to a gene: 3. CDR3 length: 16 residues. Per the germline V gene, CDR1 is SGHRS and CDR2 is YFSETQ. The CDR3 spells CASSFLAGGTTDTQYF. Here the CDR3 DNA reads TGCGCCAGCAGCTTCCTAGCGGGGGGGACCACAGATACGCAGTATTTT.

This chain links TRBV19 with TRBJ2-7; a weak D match, TRBD1 (6 bases). The germline CDR1 and CDR2 sequences are LNHDA and SQIVND (reference sequence). This CDR3 comprises 13 residues. The V end lost 5 bases, the J end lost 4 bases, and 12 bases lay between the germline ends. CDR3 bases: TGTGCCAGTAGTGAGGGACACACTTACGAGCAGTACTTC. Amino acids: CASSEGHTYEQYF.

The V call is TRBV6-1, the J call TRBJ1-1, with D possibly TRBD1 on 5 matching bases. CDR3 length: 13 amino acids. The germline gives CDR1 MNHNS, CDR2 SASEGT. V was shortened by 7 bases and J by 5 bases, with 14 bases between the two germline ends. This chain's CDR3 is CASNLVGGTEAFF. CDR3 in DNA: TGTGCCAGCAACCTAGTGGGGGGGACTGAAGCTTTCTTT.

This clone appeared a single time. The CDR3 nucleotides read TGTGCCAGTAGTTTCGGACTAGCTTATGAGCAGTTCTTC. Its translation: CASSFGLAYEQFF. The chain links TRBV19 to TRBJ2-1, with 8 bases that match TRBD2. V dropped 5 bases and J dropped 8; count of bases not matched to a gene: 5. Germline lookup yields CDR1 LNHDA and CDR2 SQIVND (reference sequence). The CDR3 covers 13 residues.

The V and J genes are TRBV30 and TRBJ1-2; D gene unclear. Trimming removed 0 bases at V and 4 bases at J, with 21 bases between. The CDR3 contains 17 residues. Germline CDR1 is GTSNPN and CDR2 is SVGIG (reference sequence). The CDR3 DNA sequence: TGTGCCTGGAGTGTAGGCAGCTTTGTACCGGGTTCCTATGGCTACACCTTC. This encodes CAWSVGSFVPGSYGYTF.

The chain is built from TRBV7-8 and TRBJ1-5, with no clear D. V lost 5 bases, J lost 0 bases, and 14 bases lay in between. The CDR3 totals 16 residues. The germline CDR1 and CDR2 sequences are SGHVS and FQNEAQ. The CDR3 DNA is TGTGCCAGCAGCCCCTACGCACAGTATAGCAATCAGCCCCAGCATTTT. It is translated as CASSPYAQYSNQPQHF. Full variable domain (outside the CDR3, taken from reference TRBV7-8 and TRBJ1-5): GAGVSQSPRYKVAKRGQDVALRCDPISGHVSLFWYQQALGQGPEFLTYFQNEAQLDKSGLPSDRFFAERPEGSVSTLKIQRTQQEDSAVYLCASSPYAQYSNQPQHFGDGTRLSIL.

This rearrangement joins TRBV6-5 to TRBJ1-1; 10 nucleotides line up with TRBD1. The CDR3 runs to 16 residues. Germline V gene lookup returns CDR1 MNHEY and CDR2 SVGAGI. The J segment lost 6 bases and the V segment lost 2 bases, leaving 9 bases of the junction unmatched. This CDR3 is CASSYKGGQGKAEAFF. DNA of the CDR3: TGTGCCAGCAGTTACAAAGGGGGACAGGGGAAGGCTGAAGCTTTCTTT.

The chain uses TRBV6-1 and TRBJ2-7, with D perhaps TRBD1 (6 bases). Germline CDR1 reads MNHNS; CDR2 reads SASEGT. V was shortened by 5 bases and J by 1 base, with 9 bases between the two germline ends. The CDR3 runs to 13 residues. In DNA, the CDR3 is TGTGCCAGCAGTAGGACAGAATCCTACGAGCAGTACTTC. Translating it yields CASSRTESYEQYF.

The chain is built from TRBV4-2 and TRBJ1-3; D uncertain. Germline CDR1 and CDR2: LGHNA and YNFKEQ. The CDR3 loop spans 15 amino acids. Trimming removed 0 bases at V and 1 base at J, with 7 bases between. This chain's CDR3 is CASSQEGGSGNTIYF. CDR3 coding DNA: TGTGCCAGCAGCCAAGAAGGAGGGTCTGGAAACACCATATATTTT.

V usage is TRBV5-6 and J usage is TRBJ2-5, with 13 bases matching TRBD2. The CDR3 runs 17 residues. Per germline, CDR1 SGHDT and CDR2 YYEEEE. Losses at the gene ends were 1 base for V and 1 base for J; bases not matched to a gene: 4. This CDR3 reads CASSLKWTSGSQETQYF. In nucleotides, the CDR3 is TGTGCCAGCAGCTTGAAGTGGACTAGCGGGAGCCAAGAGACCCAGTACTTC.

The chain has TRBV19 and TRBJ1-5; a possible D gene is TRBD1 (5 bases). Germline CDR1 reads LNHDA; CDR2 reads SQIVND (reference sequence). V was trimmed by 0 bases and J by 3 bases, leaving 15 bases between them. This CDR3 is built from 17 residues. In DNA form, the CDR3 reads TGTGCCAGTAGTATAGATTGGGAAGGCAGGGTCAATCAGCCCCAGCATTTT. This codes for CASSIDWEGRVNQPQHF.

The rearrangement links TRBV5-1 to TRBJ1-1, with a weak D call TRBD1 (5 bases). V was clipped by 0 bases and J by 7 bases, with 10 bases between them. The germline gives CDR1 SGHRS, CDR2 YFSETQ. This CDR3 is built from 13 residues. CDR3 loop: CASSLEGIGEAFF. CDR3 sequence (DNA): TGCGCCAGCAGCTTGGAGGGGATAGGTGAAGCTTTCTTT.

This clone appeared once. The rearrangement joins TRBV11-2 to TRBJ1-1; possible D gene TRBD1, 5 bases. The CDR3 covers 13 residues. Germline V gene lookup returns CDR1 SGHAT and CDR2 FQNNGV. V was cut by 5 bases and J by 4 bases, with 11 bases left in between. This chain's CDR3 is CASSAVGGTEAFF. CDR3 DNA sequence: TGTGCCAGCAGCGCCGTCGGGGGCACTGAAGCTTTCTTT.

The V and J genes are TRBV15 and TRBJ1-5, with a tentative D call TRBD1 (5 bases). Trimming removed 3 bases from V and 1 base from J, with 16 bases in between. The CDR3 extends over 17 amino acids. Germline CDR1 and CDR2: LNHNV and YYDKDF (reference sequence). The CDR3 coding sequence is TGTGCCACCAGCAGGGTCGACAGTCCCTCAAGCAATCAGCCCCAGCATTTT. It is translated as CATSRVDSPSSNQPQHF.

The count of this clone is one. V usage is TRBV29-1 and J usage is TRBJ1-1; 7 bases fit TRBD1. The junction had 5 bases not matched to a gene; V was cut back by 5 bases and J by 5 bases. The CDR3 runs to 12 residues. Germline V gene sequence: CDR1 SQVTM, CDR2 ANQGSEA. CDR3 amino acids: CSVYRGGTEAFF. CDR3 in DNA: TGCAGCGTTTACAGGGGAGGTACTGAAGCTTTCTTT.

Here the CDR3 reads CASSPGTGGVEKLFF. The CDR3 DNA follows: TGTGCCAGCAGCCCAGGAACAGGGGGGGTTGAAAAACTGTTTTTT. The gene calls are TRBV5-6 and TRBJ1-4, with TRBD1 identical over 8 bases. The CDR3 length is 15 residues. V shed 4 bases, J shed 7 bases, and the junction held 9 bases outside the gene matches. Looked up from germline, CDR1 is SGHDT and CDR2 is YYEEEE.

The chain links TRBV9 to TRBJ2-7, with D hard to call. The CDR3 has 14 amino acids. The germline V and J ends were trimmed by 4 bases and 4 bases, with 15 bases remaining between them. In germline, CDR1 is SGDLS, CDR2 YYNGEE. CDR3 residues: CASSPRRGPYEQYF. The CDR3 nucleotides are TGTGCCAGCAGCCCAAGACGTGGGCCTTACGAGCAGTACTTC.